This record looks at one T cell receptor (beta chain) sequence and its context. These data originate in a study of yellow fever vaccine responses in identical twins. TCRdb passed the RT-PCR reads through MiXCR, listing each CDR3 protein once. Of fewer than 4,500 distinct CDR3 sequences in the sample, approximately 85% were seen once. The sequencing used T cells from blood (PBMCs), unsorted or a sorted subset (not recorded which), collected before or after yellow fever vaccination (not recorded which). This TCR derives from a woman aged 18-29 years who received the yellow fever vaccine.

The CDR3 DNA sequence: TGTGCCAGCAGCTCCGGAGAGAAGAATGAGCAGTTCTTC. This sequence encodes CASSSGEKNEQFF. The V and J genes are TRBV11-2 and TRBJ2-1, with D unclear. Germline CDR1 is SGHAT and CDR2 is FQNNGV. Trimming took off 4 bases at V and 7 bases at J, with 11 bases between the two ends. The CDR3 loop spans 13 amino acids.